This TCR beta chain was sequenced during a study of blood T cell repertoires in COVID-19. On the study more broadly: The samples span acute and convalescent COVID-19 from the United States, Italy and Spain. PBMCs, B-cell-depleted T cells, or T cells provided the cDNA or gDNA that made up the material.

With 5 bases clipped from V and 2 bases from J, the junction kept 5 bases outside the gene matches. The CDR3 contains 15 residues. Looked up from germline, CDR1 is MDHEN and CDR2 is SYDVKM. Original data processing: Using reference gene primer amplification, nucleated cell counts were estimated. Assay used: immunoSEQ multiplex PCR; TCRdb lists only in-frame clones, some missing. From that table come the V and J calls and clone size; the DNA was used to work out D and trimming. The table includes 250,000 to 300,000 clones, less than 90% detected once. The chain has TRBV28 and TRBJ1-5, with 8 bases that match TRBD1. This receptor was obtained from a man between 60 and 75 years old with acute or convalescent COVID-19. Material for sequencing was peripheral blood. For the CDR3, the DNA is TGTGCCAGCAGTACCGGACAGGGACGCAATCAGCCCCAGCATTTT. Translation: CASSTGQGRNQPQHF.